The 26 T cell receptor beta chains below come from one sample, sequenced in a study of T cells in Graves' hyperthyroidism and ophthalmopathy. Amplification targeted TCR beta CDR3 regions from RNA transcripts. An initial round of RT-PCR targeting the TCR CDR3 relied on the HTBI primer set. Via MiXCR, TCRdb re-called the multiplex PCR reads, giving one row per CDR3 protein. The table lists 300,000 to 450,000 distinct CDR3 sequences, approximately 15% of them singletons, with 9.5% to 11% in the top ten. Sequenced: blood. The receptors shown here come from a woman aged 60-70 years with Graves' hyperthyroidism.

In its sample, this clonotype was seen many times. The V call is TRBV28, the J call TRBJ2-7, with D possibly TRBD1 on 7 matching bases. V was trimmed by 6 bases and J by 6 bases, leaving 15 bases between them. Germline V gives CDR1 MDHEN, CDR2 SYDVKM. The CDR3 runs 13 residues. The CDR3 DNA sequence: TGTGCCAGCAGCTTACAGGGGACTGGCGAGCAGTACTTC. This translates into CASSLQGTGEQYF.

This clonotype was seen ten or more times. The gene calls are TRBV2 and TRBJ2-1; 8 positions agree with TRBD1. Trimming removed 2 bases from V and 6 bases from J; junction bases left unmatched: 6. CDR1 and CDR2 (germline): SNHLY, FYNNEI. There are 15 residues in the CDR3. The CDR3 here is CASSEQGAVGNEQFF. As DNA, the CDR3 is TGTGCCAGCAGTGAACAGGGGGCAGTAGGCAATGAGCAGTTCTTC.

This clonotype was seen at least ten times. CDR3 sequence reads: CASSLSSNTGELFF. The CDR3 nucleotides read TGTGCCAGCAGTCTCTCTAGCAACACCGGGGAGCTGTTTTTT. The V call is TRBV2, the J call TRBJ2-2; possibly TRBD2 for D (5 bases). Looked up from germline, CDR1 is SNHLY and CDR2 is FYNNEI. The V and J ends lost 5 bases and 2 bases respectively, with 9 bases between them. The CDR3 consists of 14 residues.

This clonotype turned up a few times. The chain has TRBV7-9 and TRBJ2-2; tentative D call: TRBD2 (6 bases). The CDR3 has 15 residues. Germline-derived CDR1 and CDR2 are SEHNR and FQNEAQ (reference sequence). The V gene lost 5 bases and the J gene lost 7 bases, with 17 bases spanning the gap. Here the CDR3 reads CASSLELASSGELFF. The CDR3 DNA is TGTGCCAGCAGCCTGGAGCTAGCGTCGAGCGGGGAGCTGTTTTTT. Full variable domain (outside the CDR3, taken from reference TRBV7-9 and TRBJ2-2): DTGVSQNPRHKITKRGQNVTFRCDPISEHNRLYWYRQTLGQGPEFLTYFQNEAQLEKSRLLSDRFSAERPKGSFSTLEIQRTEQGDSAMYLCASSLELASSGELFFGEGSRLTVL.

This clonotype occurred many times. V is TRBV30 and J is TRBJ2-1; TRBD1 might be the D (6 bases). Germline-derived CDR1 and CDR2 are GTSNPN and SVGIG (reference sequence). With 1 base removed from V and 4 bases from J, the gap between germline ends came to 14 bases. The CDR3 runs to 15 residues. The CDR3 protein is CAWSAAAGVYNEQFF. In DNA, the CDR3 is TGTGCCTGGAGTGCGGCGGCAGGGGTTTACAATGAGCAGTTCTTC.

This clonotype has just a few counts. The chain has TRBV4-1 and TRBJ2-7; 7 bases fit TRBD2. The V and J ends lost 1 base and 3 bases, in that order; junction bases with no gene match: 6. The CDR3 covers 15 residues. Germline assignment: CDR1 MGHRA and CDR2 YSYEKL. CDR3: CASSQATSSYYEQYF. DNA for the CDR3: TGCGCCAGCAGCCAAGCGACTAGCAGTTACTACGAGCAGTACTTC.

As regards this clonotype: Since a much larger clone is just one base distant, this may be a read error. V is TRBV30 and J is TRBJ1-2; TRBD1 matches at 7 bases. Germline loops: CDR1 GTSNPN, CDR2 SVGIG (reference sequence). This CDR3 has 15 residues. CDR3 sequence: CAWIRQGVPGYGCTF. DNA of the CDR3: TGTGCCTGGATCAGACAGGGTGTCCCTGGGTATGGCTGCACCTTC.

About this clonotype itself: Since the CDR3 does not end with the conserved phenylalanine or tryptophan, this likely comes from a read error. The rearrangement joins TRBV27 to TRBJ2-7; 12 bases are shared with TRBD2. V lost 6 bases to trimming and J lost 1 base; unmatched junction nucleotides: 4. The CDR3 has 15 residues. From germline, CDR1 is MNHEY and CDR2 SMNVEV (reference sequence). This chain's CDR3 is CASRAGLAGSYEQYL. CDR3 bases: TGTGCCAGCAGGGCAGGACTAGCGGGGTCCTACGAGCAGTACCTC.

For this clonotype: A read error may be the cause here, since a much bigger clone is one base away. The DNA for the CDR3 is TGTGCCAGCAGTCCTAGGGGAGGAGATACGCAGTATTTT. Protein sequence: CASSPRGGDTQYF. The rearrangement uses TRBV6-1 and TRBJ2-3; a weak D match, TRBD2 (6 bases). Between the trimmed V and J ends, which lost 5 bases and 5 bases, there was a span of 11 bases. CDR1 MNHNS and CDR2 SASEGT come from the germline V gene. The CDR3 length is 13 residues.

This clonotype has only a few counts. The rearrangement links TRBV19 to TRBJ1-1; D gene unclear. Per the germline V gene, CDR1 is LNHDA and CDR2 is SQIVND (reference sequence). Trimming stripped 7 bases from V and 8 bases from J, with 14 bases between. The CDR3 runs to 12 residues. The chain's CDR3 is CASNTMGSEAFF. CDR3 in DNA: TGTGCCAGTAATACCATGGGCTCGGAAGCTTTCTTT.

This clonotype came up many times. The genes are TRBV2 and TRBJ2-5, with TRBD1 matching over 7 bases. This CDR3 region has 13 residues. The junction had 2 bases not matched to a gene; V was cut back by 6 bases and J by 1 base. From germline, CDR1 is SNHLY and CDR2 FYNNEI. The CDR3: CASRGQIQETQYF. The CDR3 DNA follows: TGTGCCAGCAGGGGACAGATCCAAGAGACCCAGTACTTC.

This clonotype was detected ten times or more. The V and J genes are TRBV18 and TRBJ2-7, with TRBD2 matching over 8 bases. The CDR3 is made up of 15 amino acids. In germline, CDR1 is KGHSH, CDR2 LQKENI. The V gene end was trimmed by 0 bases and the J gene end by 2 bases; junction bases not matched to a gene: 3. The CDR3 region has the DNA TGTGCCAGCTCACCACCACCGGGACTAGCCTACGAGCAGTACTTC. This sequence encodes CASSPPPGLAYEQYF.

The rearrangement joins TRBV7-9 to TRBJ2-7, with 11 nucleotides matching TRBD2. The CDR3 has 16 amino acids. The V and J ends lost 5 bases and 7 bases, in that order; junction bases with no gene match: 13. The germline gives CDR1 SEHNR, CDR2 FQNEAQ (reference sequence). The CDR3 coding sequence is TGTGCCAGCAGCCCACTCAGTACTAGCGGGAGAGGAGAGCAGTACTTC. It is translated as CASSPLSTSGRGEQYF.

This clonotype was counted many times. V and J are TRBV6-2 or TRBV6-3 and TRBJ2-3; D ambiguous. CDR3 length: 13 amino acids. Germline assignment: CDR1 MNHEY and CDR2 SVGEGT. The V and J ends lost 6 bases and 4 bases respectively, with 11 bases between them. CDR3 bases: TGTGCCAGCAGCACCGGGTGGTCAGATACGCAGTATTTT. Translated: CASSTGWSDTQYF.

This clonotype was detected only a few times. A much larger clone is a single base away; this may be a read error. The rearrangement joins TRBV5-1 to TRBJ2-3; 7 positions match TRBD1. This CDR3 comprises 15 residues. From germline, CDR1 is SGHRS and CDR2 YFSETQ. CDR3 in amino acids: CVSSPGQLSAGAQYF. CDR3 bases: TGCGTCAGCAGCCCGGGACAGTTGTCCGCGGGCGCGCAGTATTTT.

This clonotype has ten or more counts. The chain employs TRBV7-8 and TRBJ2-7, with D possibly being TRBD2 (5 bases). This CDR3 region has 14 residues. Germline lookup yields CDR1 SGHVS and CDR2 FQNEAQ. The V gene lost 6 bases and the J gene lost 2 bases, with 14 bases spanning the gap. CDR3 sequence reads: CASSGRTSAYEQYF. CDR3 DNA: TGTGCCAGCAGTGGGAGAACTTCGGCCTACGAGCAGTACTTC.

This clonotype was seen many times. The rearrangement uses TRBV24-1 and TRBJ2-3, with 8 bases lining up with TRBD2. The V segment lost 3 bases and the J segment 0 bases; nucleotides outside the gene matches: 4. CDR1 KGHDR and CDR2 SFDVKD come from the germline V gene. The CDR3 is 16 residues long. This CDR3 is CATSDTSGGSTDTQYF. CDR3 in DNA: TGTGCCACCAGTGATACTAGCGGAGGAAGCACAGATACGCAGTATTTT.

This clonotype was found a few times. The V gene is TRBV24-1, the J gene TRBJ2-2; D is possibly TRBD1 (6 bases). The germline V gene encodes CDR1 KGHDR and CDR2 SFDVKD. V lost 3 bases and J 4 bases, leaving 11 bases between the germline ends. This CDR3 region has 15 residues. The chain's CDR3 is CATSDVGAGTGELFF. The DNA for the CDR3 is TGTGCCACCAGTGATGTGGGGGCTGGCACCGGGGAGCTGTTTTTT.

This clonotype has only one observation. The V call is TRBV19, the J call TRBJ2-1, with 9 bases matching TRBD1. CDR1 and CDR2 from the germline V gene are LNHDA and SQIVND (reference sequence). The CDR3 length is 16 residues. J lost 4 bases, V lost 9 bases, and 13 bases had no gene match. Here the CDR3 reads CASKAHTGGRYNEQFF. The DNA of the CDR3 is TGTGCCAGCAAAGCCCACACAGGGGGCAGATACAATGAGCAGTTCTTC. Using reference TRBV19 and TRBJ2-1 for the parts outside the CDR3, the full variable domain is DGGITQSPKYLFRKEGQNVTLSCEQNLNHDAMYWYRQDPGQGLRLIYYSQIVNDFQKGDIAEGYSVSREKKESFPLTVTSAQKNPTAFYLCASKAHTGGRYNEQFFGPGTRLTVL.

This clonotype was counted at least ten times. The J gene is TRBJ2-3, the V gene TRBV11-2, with D perhaps matching TRBD1 or TRBD2 (6 bases each). V dropped 6 bases and J dropped 2 bases, with 15 bases sitting between them. The CDR3 is 15 residues long. CDR1 is SGHAT, CDR2 FQNNGV, per germline. CDR3 nucleotides: TGTGCCAGCAGGAGGGGGGCAGGTAACACAGATACGCAGTATTTT. This gives the protein CASRRGAGNTDTQYF.

This clonotype occurred many times. V is TRBV20-1 and J is TRBJ1-4; 10 bases are shared with TRBD1. This CDR3 comprises 14 residues. Germline V gene sequence: CDR1 DFQATT, CDR2 SNEGSKA (reference sequence). Germline trimming cut 6 bases from V and 4 bases from J; bases unmatched to any gene: 5. CDR3 protein: CSAPRTGGNEKLFF. In nucleotides, the CDR3 is TGCAGTGCCCCGCGGACAGGGGGTAATGAAAAACTGTTTTTT.

This clonotype appeared many times. The chain carries TRBV27 and TRBJ2-5, with D perhaps matching TRBD1 or TRBD2 (5 bases each). The ends were cut back, 4 bases at V and 4 bases at J, with 7 bases in the middle. The CDR3 is made up of 12 amino acids. Germline V lookup: CDR1 MNHEY, CDR2 SMNVEV (reference sequence). This CDR3 reads CASSSGTETQYF. Here the CDR3 DNA reads TGTGCCAGCAGTTCCGGGACAGAGACCCAGTACTTC.

V gene TRBV11-2 combines with J gene TRBJ2-5, with 13 bases identical to TRBD2. The V gene end was trimmed by 5 bases and the J gene end by 2 bases; junction bases not matched to a gene: 5. Per germline, CDR1 SGHAT and CDR2 FQNNGV. The CDR3 extends over 16 amino acids. CDR3 in DNA: TGTGCCAGCAGCATCGGACTAGCGGGAGAGCAAGAGACCCAGTACTTC. Translating gives CASSIGLAGEQETQYF.

The sample holds a few counts of this clonotype. The rearrangement links TRBV7-8 to TRBJ1-1, with D uncertain. Trimming shortened V by 3 bases and J by 11 bases, and 13 bases separated the two germline ends. Per the germline V gene, CDR1 is SGHVS and CDR2 is FQNEAQ. The CDR3 totals 12 residues. CDR3 region: CASSFMTSVAFF. The CDR3 DNA follows: TGTGCCAGCAGCTTTATGACAAGTGTGGCTTTCTTT.

In this sample, this clonotype turned up a few times. V usage is TRBV6-4 and J usage is TRBJ2-3, with 14 bases aligning to TRBD2. Germline lookup yields CDR1 MRHNA and CDR2 SNTAGT. This CDR3 spans 18 amino acids. The junction had 13 bases not matched to a gene; V was cut back by 8 bases and J by 3 bases. The CDR3 DNA follows: TGTGCCAGCCGTTCCGGGACTAGCGGGAGTGGTGGAACAGATACGCAGTATTTT. Amino acids: CASRSGTSGSGGTDTQYF.

In its sample, this clonotype was seen a few times. V is TRBV7-2 and J is TRBJ2-7; 9 nucleotides line up with TRBD2. Germline CDR1 and CDR2: SGHTA and FQGNSA. The CDR3 is 16 residues long. The V gene end was trimmed by 2 bases and the J gene end by 2 bases; junction bases not matched to a gene: 7. The CDR3 spells CASSLSSAGGPYEQYF. CDR3 nucleotides: TGTGCCAGCAGCTTAAGCTCTGCGGGAGGGCCCTACGAGCAGTACTTC.